The 25 T cell receptor beta chains in this list originate from one sample, sequenced in a study of T cell responses to AZD1222 COVID-19 vaccine. This table comes from immunoSEQ multiplex PCR, and its TCRdb copy is limited to in-frame clones, with some not included. The table includes some 180,000 clones, approximately 92% detected once. Sequencing was performed on peripheral blood, taken 28 days after the second dose of the MenACWY control vaccine. The receptors stem from an adult who received the MenACWY meningococcal vaccine as a control.

The chain joins TRBV19 to TRBJ1-2; 7 bases line up with TRBD1. V lost 10 bases, J lost 4 bases, and 12 bases stayed unmatched. Germline V gene data show CDR1 as LNHDA and CDR2 as SQIVND (reference sequence). The CDR3 is 14 amino acids. Written as DNA, the CDR3 is TGTGCCACCACACGGGGTGGACAGGTCTATGGCTACACCTTC. This codes for CATTRGGQVYGYTF.

There are a few counts of this clone. The chain has TRBV25-1 and TRBJ1-1; D unresolved. Looked up from germline, CDR1 is MGHDK and CDR2 is SYGVNS. Trimming left V 3 bases short and J 8 bases short, with 4 bases between. The length of the CDR3 is 10 residues. The CDR3 nucleotides read TGTGCCAGCAGTGACAGGGAAGCTTTCTTT. As protein: CASSDREAFF.

This chain connects TRBV19 to TRBJ1-1; 10 bases align to TRBD1. The germline V gene encodes CDR1 LNHDA and CDR2 SQIVND (reference sequence). This CDR3 is built from 14 residues. V lost 5 bases to trimming and J lost 5 bases; unmatched junction nucleotides: 5. The CDR3 DNA is TGTGCCAGTAGTTTCCGGGACAGGGGAACTGAAGCTTTCTTT. It encodes CASSFRDRGTEAFF.

The chain recombines TRBV28 with TRBJ2-2; 12 bases are shared with TRBD1. Trimming cost V 11 bases and J 5 bases; bases outside gene matches: 9. This CDR3 spans 15 amino acids. Germline V gene lookup returns CDR1 MDHEN and CDR2 SYDVKM. The CDR3 bases are TGTGCCGAAAAGGGACAGGGGGCAGGGACCGGGGAGCTGTTTTTT. This sequence encodes CAEKGQGAGTGELFF.

The rearrangement joins TRBV30 to TRBJ2-7; D is tentatively TRBD1 or TRBD2 (5 bases each). The CDR3 contains 16 residues. Per the germline V gene, CDR1 is GTSNPN and CDR2 is SVGIG (reference sequence). V lost 0 bases and J lost 7, with 22 bases in between. The CDR3 loop is CAWSVRGALRSREQYF. In nucleotides, the CDR3 is TGTGCCTGGAGTGTACGAGGGGCTCTAAGGTCGAGGGAGCAGTACTTC.

This chain connects TRBV6-5 to TRBJ1-2, with 7 bases that match TRBD1. The CDR3 runs 15 residues. The ends lost 7 bases at V and 0 bases at J; junction bases unmatched: 8. The germline gives CDR1 MNHEY, CDR2 SVGAGI. In DNA form, the CDR3 reads TGTGCCAGCATTTTAACAGGGGACTCTAACTATGGCTACACCTTC. Its protein is CASILTGDSNYGYTF.

This chain links TRBV9 with TRBJ1-6; no firm D call. V lost 0 bases and J lost 8, with 9 bases in between. Germline V lookup: CDR1 SGDLS, CDR2 YYNGEE. This CDR3 contains 14 residues. The CDR3 nucleotides are TGTGCCAGCAGCGTAGTTCCCGAGGATTCACCCCTCCACTTT. Protein product: CASSVVPEDSPLHF.

The genes are TRBV24-1 and TRBJ1-6; D gene uncertain. CDR3 length: 15 residues. Germline loops: CDR1 KGHDR, CDR2 SFDVKD. Trimming cost V 3 bases and J 7 bases, with 12 bases left between them. The chain's CDR3 is CATSDPQQPNSPLHF. For the CDR3, the DNA is TGTGCCACCAGTGATCCCCAACAGCCAAATTCACCCCTCCACTTT.

Only one count was recorded for this clone. The chain has TRBV7-3 and TRBJ1-1; unclear D gene. The CDR3 spans 15 residues. Germline assignment: CDR1 SGHTA and CDR2 FQGTGA. The germline V and J ends were trimmed by 0 bases and 1 base, with 9 bases remaining between them. CDR3 bases: TGTGCCAGCAGCTTAACGTCATACGGGAACACTGAAGCTTTCTTT. Encoded protein: CASSLTSYGNTEAFF.

The J gene is TRBJ1-1, the V gene TRBV19, with D tentatively TRBD1 (6 bases). Trimming removed 10 bases at V and 0 bases at J, with 15 bases between. Germline CDR1 is LNHDA and CDR2 is SQIVND (reference sequence). The CDR3 runs to 14 residues. In nucleotides, the CDR3 is TGTGCCACTCAGTGGGGGGACATGAACACTGAAGCTTTCTTT. Protein sequence: CATQWGDMNTEAFF.

The V and J genes are TRBV3-1 (or the pseudogene TRBV3-2) and TRBJ2-7; possible D gene TRBD2, 5 bases. CDR3 length equals 14 residues. Trimming stripped 0 bases from V and 7 bases from J, with 13 bases between. CDR1 and CDR2 (germline): LGHDT, YNNKEL (reference sequence). The CDR3 reads CASSQDRPSGEQYF. CDR3 DNA sequence: TGTGCCAGCAGCCAAGATCGGCCCTCGGGAGAGCAGTACTTC.

This chain links TRBV28 with TRBJ1-2, with D unclear. V lost 6 bases to trimming and J lost 4 bases, with 9 bases between them. Germline V lookup: CDR1 MDHEN, CDR2 SYDVKM. The CDR3 loop spans 12 amino acids. The CDR3 protein is CASRNILYGYTF. In DNA, the CDR3 is TGTGCCAGCAGAAACATCCTCTATGGCTACACCTTC.

The chain couples TRBV28 to TRBJ1-2, with 11 bases matching TRBD1. This CDR3 spans 16 amino acids. The J segment lost 2 bases and the V segment lost 7 bases, leaving 9 bases of the junction unmatched. Germline V gives CDR1 MDHEN, CDR2 SYDVKM. The CDR3 coding sequence is TGTGCCAGCACCCTACGTCGGACAGGGGGCAACTATGGCTACACCTTC. Translation: CASTLRRTGGNYGYTF.

This clone was observed a few times. The V call is TRBV13, the J call TRBJ2-1; 8 nucleotides agree with TRBD2. This CDR3 comprises 15 residues. V lost 4 bases to trimming and J lost 2 bases; unmatched junction nucleotides: 4. Looked up from germline, CDR1 is PRHDT and CDR2 is FYEKMQ (reference sequence). The CDR3 spells CASSSRGDPYNEQFF. The CDR3 DNA sequence: TGTGCCAGCAGCTCGCGGGGGGATCCCTACAATGAGCAGTTCTTC.

The chain combines TRBV2 with TRBJ2-5; D unclear. The CDR3 totals 14 residues. The V end lost 4 bases, the J end lost 7 bases, and 16 bases lay between the germline ends. Germline CDR1 is SNHLY and CDR2 is FYNNEI. CDR3 residues: CASSVMVFDGTQYF. The CDR3 DNA reads TGTGCCAGCAGTGTAATGGTCTTCGACGGGACCCAGTACTTC.

Only a few counts were recorded for this clone. The chain recombines TRBV30 with TRBJ1-2, with no clear D. The CDR3 loop spans 15 amino acids. Trimming removed 5 bases from V and 2 bases from J, with 18 bases in between. The V gene's germline CDR1 is GTSNPN and CDR2 SVGIG (reference sequence). CDR3 coding DNA: TGTGCCTGGTCTGGCAGGAAAGTTCAAAACTATGGCTACACCTTC. It translates to CAWSGRKVQNYGYTF.

The V call is TRBV19, the J call TRBJ2-2; 10 bases fit TRBD1. This CDR3 is built from 14 residues. The junction had 5 bases not matched to a gene; V was cut back by 11 bases and J by 2 bases. Per the germline V gene, CDR1 is LNHDA and CDR2 is SQIVND (reference sequence). The CDR3 here is CAGGQGVNTGELFF. CDR3 nucleotides: TGTGCCGGCGGACAGGGGGTAAACACCGGGGAGCTGTTTTTT.

The chain recombines TRBV9 with TRBJ2-2; 9 bases fit TRBD2. The V gene's germline CDR1 is SGDLS and CDR2 YYNGEE. The ends lost 4 bases at V and 4 bases at J; junction bases unmatched: 8. CDR3 length: 16 residues. The CDR3 region is CASSLSGGGVTGELFF. The CDR3 bases are TGTGCCAGCAGCCTTTCTGGCGGGGGGGTCACCGGGGAGCTGTTTTTT. The whole variable domain, filled in from reference TRBV9 and TRBJ2-2, reads DSGVTQTPKHLITATGQRVTLRCSPRSGDLSVYWYQQSLDQGLQFLIQYYNGEERAKGNILERFSAQQFPDLHSELNLSSLELGDSALYFCASSLSGGGVTGELFFGEGSRLTVL.

Worth noting for this clone: Other DNA sequences in the sample encode the same CDR3. This chain uses TRBV6-5 with TRBJ1-1; 7 nucleotides agree with TRBD1. The CDR3 is 14 amino acids. J was trimmed by 2 bases and V by 0 bases; bases with no gene match: 0. Germline V CDR1 and CDR2: MNHEY, SVGAGI. CDR3 bases: TGTGCCAGCAGTTACTCAGGGGGCAACACTGAAGCTTTCTTT. The encoded protein is CASSYSGGNTEAFF.

The chain joins TRBV28 to TRBJ1-2, with a tentative D call TRBD1 (5 bases). This CDR3 region has 12 residues. Germline V gene sequence: CDR1 MDHEN, CDR2 SYDVKM. V gave up 5 bases and J gave up 4 bases, with 8 bases separating them. CDR3 loop: CASSGTVYGYTF. The CDR3 DNA follows: TGTGCCAGCAGTGGGACGGTCTATGGCTACACCTTC.

Written as DNA, the CDR3 is TGCGCCAGCAGCTTGGTTGGGACAGGCGAGCTTGGGACCCAGTACTTC. Translating gives CASSLVGTGELGTQYF. The chain recombines TRBV5-1 with TRBJ2-7; 8 bases are shared with TRBD1. The end of the DNA fits TRBJ2-5 better, so the J call may be wrong. This CDR3 is built from 16 residues. Germline CDR1 reads SGHRS; CDR2 reads YFSETQ.

The rearrangement joins TRBV12-3 or TRBV12-4 to TRBJ1-2; D gene ambiguous. V was cut by 7 bases and J by 7 bases, with 10 bases left in between. This CDR3 contains 11 residues. The CDR3 is CASTKAGGYTF. In nucleotides, the CDR3 is TGTGCCAGCACCAAGGCGGGTGGCTACACCTTC.

The genes are TRBV20-1 and TRBJ1-5; D is undetermined. Germline V CDR1 and CDR2: DFQATT, SNEGSKA (reference sequence). With 3 bases removed from V and 0 bases from J, the gap between germline ends came to 9 bases. This CDR3 has 14 residues. The CDR3 DNA is TGCAGTGCTAGTGGTCAGAATAGCAATCAGCCCCAGCATTTT. This codes for CSASGQNSNQPQHF.

V gene TRBV10-3 combines with J gene TRBJ1-1; TRBD1 agrees at 7 bases. V trimming: 6 bases; J trimming: 0 bases; junction bases outside the gene matches: 10. Germline V lookup: CDR1 ENHRY, CDR2 SYGVKD. The CDR3 loop spans 16 amino acids. The CDR3 protein is CAIRTQGDPLNTEAFF. In DNA form, the CDR3 reads TGTGCCATCAGGACCCAGGGGGACCCATTGAACACTGAAGCTTTCTTT.

The chain couples TRBV30 to TRBJ1-2, with D possibly being TRBD1 (5 bases). V lost 2 bases and J lost 8, with 15 bases in between. Germline CDR1 is GTSNPN and CDR2 is SVGIG (reference sequence). This CDR3 region has 13 residues. CDR3 sequence: CAWSLGDSRGYTF. CDR3 bases: TGTGCCTGGAGTCTGGGGGACTCGCGAGGCTACACCTTC.